One T cell receptor beta chain is described in this entry. Its target is unknown. The data were taken from a study of cytomegalovirus exposure and HLA in healthy donors. Study results and caveats: For presence/absence analyses, sequencing depth was assumed to be roughly uniform across donors.

PCR employed 60 Vbeta and 13 Jbeta primers. Data came from immunoSEQ multiplex PCR; TCRdb stores just in-frame clones and leaves some out. The repertoire holds under 250,000 clones, with around 73% as singletons. Looked up from germline, CDR1 is LGHNA and CDR2 is YNFKEQ. With V trimmed by 0 bases and J by 2 bases, 8 bases remained unmatched. The CDR3 covers 17 residues. The J gene is TRBJ2-3, the V gene TRBV4-2; 7 nucleotides align to TRBD2. This TCR came from a male donor in good health and CMV-seronegative. Sequenced material: PBMCs. CDR3 DNA sequence: TGTGCCAGCAGCCAAGAGTCTAGCGGAGACCACACAGATACGCAGTATTTT. Translated, it gives CASSQESSGDHTDTQYF.